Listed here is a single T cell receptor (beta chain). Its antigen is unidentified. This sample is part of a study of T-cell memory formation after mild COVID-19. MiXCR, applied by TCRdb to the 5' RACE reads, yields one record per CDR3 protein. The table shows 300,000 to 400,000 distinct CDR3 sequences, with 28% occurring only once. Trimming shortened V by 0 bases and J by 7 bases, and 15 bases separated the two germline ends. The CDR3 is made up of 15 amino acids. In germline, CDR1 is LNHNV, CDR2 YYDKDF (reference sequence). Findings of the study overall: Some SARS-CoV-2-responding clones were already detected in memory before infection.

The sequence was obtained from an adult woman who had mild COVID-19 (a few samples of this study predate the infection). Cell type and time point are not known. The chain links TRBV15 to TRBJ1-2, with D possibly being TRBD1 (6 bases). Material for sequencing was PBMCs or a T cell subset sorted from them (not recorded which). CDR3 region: CATSRDRTGSSGYTF. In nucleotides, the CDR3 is TGTGCCACCAGCAGAGATAGAACAGGGTCCTCTGGCTACACCTTC. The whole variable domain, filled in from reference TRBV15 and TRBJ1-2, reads DAMVIQNPRYQVTQFGKPVTLSCSQTLNHNVMYWYQQKSSQAPKLLFHYYDKDFNNEADTPDNFQSRRPNTSFCFLDIRSPGLGDTAMYLCATSRDRTGSSGYTFGSGTRLTVV.